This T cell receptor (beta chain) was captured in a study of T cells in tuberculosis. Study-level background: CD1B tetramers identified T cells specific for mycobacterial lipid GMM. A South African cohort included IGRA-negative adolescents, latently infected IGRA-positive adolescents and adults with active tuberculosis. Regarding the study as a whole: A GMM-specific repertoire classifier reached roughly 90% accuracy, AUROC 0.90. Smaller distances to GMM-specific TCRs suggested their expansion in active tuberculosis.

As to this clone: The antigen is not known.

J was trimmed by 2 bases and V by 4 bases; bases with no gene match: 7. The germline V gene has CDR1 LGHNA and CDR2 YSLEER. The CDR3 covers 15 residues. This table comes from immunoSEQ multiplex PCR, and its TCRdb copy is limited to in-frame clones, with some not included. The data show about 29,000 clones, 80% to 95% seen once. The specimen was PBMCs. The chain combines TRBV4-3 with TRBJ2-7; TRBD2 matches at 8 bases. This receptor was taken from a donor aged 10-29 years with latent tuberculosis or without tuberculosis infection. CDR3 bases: TGCGCCAGCAGCCGGAGCGGGGGTTCGGCCTACGAGCAGTACTTC. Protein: CASSRSGGSAYEQYF.